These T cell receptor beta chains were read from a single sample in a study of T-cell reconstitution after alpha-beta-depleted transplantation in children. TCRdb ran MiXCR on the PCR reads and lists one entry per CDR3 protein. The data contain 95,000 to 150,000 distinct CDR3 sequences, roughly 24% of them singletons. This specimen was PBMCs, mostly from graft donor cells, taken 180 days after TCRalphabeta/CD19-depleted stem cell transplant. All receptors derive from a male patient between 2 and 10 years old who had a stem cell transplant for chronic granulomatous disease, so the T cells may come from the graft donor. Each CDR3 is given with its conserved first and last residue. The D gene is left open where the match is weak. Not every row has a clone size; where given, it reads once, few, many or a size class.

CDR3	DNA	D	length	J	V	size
CASSRQGANAYNEQFF	TGTGCCAGCTCACGTCAGGGGGCCAACGCCTACAATGAGCAGTTCTTC	TRBD1	16	TRBJ2-1	TRBV18	many
CASTPVGGEQYF	TGTGCCAGCACCCCCGTTGGAGGCGAGCAGTACTTC	-	12	TRBJ2-7	TRBV5-5	few
CASSRQRDGYTF	TGTGCCAGCAGCCGCCAAAGGGATGGCTACACCTTC	-	12	TRBJ1-2	TRBV5-5	many
CSARVPGIREQFF	TGCAGTGCTAGAGTTCCAGGGATCAGGGAGCAGTTCTTC	-	13	TRBJ2-1	TRBV20-1	many
CASSLFGTGAINEQFF	TGTGCCAGCAGCTTGTTCGGGACAGGGGCGATAAATGAGCAGTTCTTC	TRBD1	16	TRBJ2-1	TRBV5-6	-
CASSFGGGREQYF	TGTGCCAGCAGTTTCGGAGGGGGGCGCGAGCAGTACTTC	-	13	TRBJ2-7	TRBV27	-
CASTETPPGAGGLTYEQYF	TGTGCCAGCACCGAAACTCCCCCCGGGGCGGGGGGCTTAACCTACGAGCAGTACTTC	TRBD2	19	TRBJ2-7	TRBV6-4	many
CASSFVFPGPEAFF	TGTGCCAGCAGTTTTGTTTTCCCTGGCCCCGAAGCTTTCTTT	-	14	TRBJ1-1	TRBV12-3/TRBV12-4	-
CATSRPGGSPLHF	TGTGCCACCAGCAGACCCGGCGGTTCACCCCTCCACTTT	-	13	TRBJ1-6	TRBV15	-
CASSELSLTGELFF	TGTGCCAGCAGTGAATTATCCCTGACCGGGGAGCTGTTTTTT	-	14	TRBJ2-2	TRBV25-1	many
CSAREGPGHLTQYF	TGCAGTGCTAGAGAAGGGCCGGGACACCTGACGCAGTATTTT	-	14	TRBJ2-3	TRBV20-1	many
CSVDPTNGANVLTF	TGCAGCGTTGATCCTACTAACGGGGCCAACGTCCTGACTTTC	-	14	TRBJ2-6	TRBV29-1	many
CASTITRDRGTDTQYF	TGTGCCAGCACCATAACCCGGGACAGGGGCACAGATACGCAGTATTTT	TRBD1	16	TRBJ2-3	TRBV12-3/TRBV12-4	many
CSADVSGRDYEQFF	TGCAGCGCTGATGTTAGCGGGAGGGACTATGAGCAGTTCTTC	TRBD2	14	TRBJ2-1	TRBV29-1	-
CASSQPKKPDTQYF	TGTGCCAGCAGCCAACCCAAGAAGCCAGATACGCAGTATTTT	-	14	TRBJ2-3	TRBV3-1	once
CSVDFGQGMISGYTF	TGCAGCGTTGACTTCGGACAGGGGATGATATCTGGCTACACCTTC	TRBD1	15	TRBJ1-2	TRBV29-1	few
CSVEIPLLNTEAFF	TGCAGCGTTGAAATCCCCTTACTCAACACTGAAGCTTTCTTT	-	14	TRBJ1-1	TRBV29-1	many
CASSASSREQFF	TGTGCCAGCAGCGCTAGCAGCCGAGAGCAGTTCTTC	-	12	TRBJ2-1	TRBV9	-
CASSFARGYEQYF	TGCGCCAGCAGCTTTGCGCGGGGCTACGAGCAGTACTTC	-	13	TRBJ2-7	TRBV5-1	-
CASSLRQGSDEQYF	TGTGCCAGCAGCTTACGACAGGGATCGGACGAGCAGTACTTC	TRBD1	14	TRBJ2-7	TRBV7-2	-
CASSLGVGDRTSGANVLTF	TGTGCCAGCAGCTTAGGGGTAGGCGACAGGACCTCTGGGGCCAACGTCCTGACTTTC	-	19	TRBJ2-6	TRBV7-6	few
CASSTTIHTGELFF	TGTGCCAGCAGCACGACTATCCACACCGGGGAGCTGTTTTTT	-	14	TRBJ2-2	TRBV7-9	-
CASSSIAGALYNEQFF	TGTGCCAGCAGTTCGATAGCGGGGGCCCTCTACAATGAGCAGTTCTTC	TRBD2	16	TRBJ2-1	TRBV27	many
CASRLEGGVGNQPQHF	TGTGCCAGCCGCCTTGAGGGGGGCGTTGGGAATCAGCCCCAGCATTTT	-	16	TRBJ1-5	TRBV28	-
CASSLGGGIGTDTQYF	TGTGCCAGCAGCCTAGGCGGGGGGATCGGCACAGATACGCAGTATTTT	TRBD2	16	TRBJ2-3	TRBV7-2	-
CASSLWGTSGNIEQYF	TGCGCCAGCAGCTTGTGGGGTACTAGCGGGAATATCGAGCAGTACTTC	TRBD2	16	TRBJ2-7	TRBV5-1	-
CASGTIHGELFF	TGTGCCAGCGGAACCATACACGGGGAGCTGTTTTTT	-	12	TRBJ2-2	TRBV9	-
CASSSQFGELFF	TGTGCCAGCAGTTCACAGTTCGGGGAGCTGTTTTTT	-	12	TRBJ2-2	TRBV27	-